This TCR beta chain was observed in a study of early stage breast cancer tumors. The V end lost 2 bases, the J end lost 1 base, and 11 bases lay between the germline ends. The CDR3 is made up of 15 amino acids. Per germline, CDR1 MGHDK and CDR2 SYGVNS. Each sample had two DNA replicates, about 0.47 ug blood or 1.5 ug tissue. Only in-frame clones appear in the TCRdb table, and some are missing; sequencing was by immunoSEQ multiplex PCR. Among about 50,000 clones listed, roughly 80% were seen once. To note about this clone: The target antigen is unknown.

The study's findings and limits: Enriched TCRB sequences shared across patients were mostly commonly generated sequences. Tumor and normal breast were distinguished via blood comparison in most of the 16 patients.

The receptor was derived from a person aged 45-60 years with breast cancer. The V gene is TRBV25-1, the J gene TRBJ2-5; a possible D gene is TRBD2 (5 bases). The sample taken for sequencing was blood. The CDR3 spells CASSEGGGIQETQYF. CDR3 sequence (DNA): TGTGCCAGCAGTGAAGGCGGAGGAATCCAAGAGACCCAGTACTTC.